This T cell receptor beta chain was observed in a study of T cell changes during pregnancy in multiple sclerosis. The ends were cut back, 5 bases at V and 6 bases at J, with 20 bases in the middle. Germline V gene lookup returns CDR1 MNHNS and CDR2 SASEGT. The CDR3 has 15 amino acids. Data came from immunoSEQ multiplex PCR; TCRdb stores just in-frame clones and leaves some out. Of 52,000 or so clones detected, around 90% appear once; the ten largest clones hold roughly 0.54%. The rearrangement links TRBV6-1 to TRBJ2-7; D remains unclear. Here the sequenced sample was CD4+ T cells from peripheral blood mononuclear cells, taken in the first trimester of pregnancy. This clonotype was sampled from a female donor with multiple sclerosis, enrolled in a pregnancy study. In nucleotides, the CDR3 is TGTGCCAGCAGTCCCTCCGGGTCAAAACTCGGCGAGCAGTACTTC. Its translation is CASSPSGSKLGEQYF.